This TCR beta chain was documented in a study of shared clonotypes between healthy human individuals. The table came from immunoSEQ multiplex PCR; TCRdb's copy has only in-frame clones and leaves some out. The repertoire holds roughly 1,800,000 clones, about 95% seen once, with 1.2% in the top ten. With respect to this clone: Other DNA sequences from this sample encode an identical CDR3 as well.

Naive CD8 isolation took CD45RO-negative cells positively selected for CCR7 and excluded terminally differentiated effector memory CD45RA+ cells. The TCR comes from a young man in good health. The sequenced sample was naive CD8+ T cells sorted from blood.

In nucleotides, the CDR3 is TGCGCCAGCAGCCAATCATTCTCCTACGAGCAGTACTTC. It codes for CASSQSFSYEQYF. This chain connects TRBV4-1 to TRBJ2-7, with no clear D. The CDR3 is 13 amino acids. V lost 2 bases to trimming and J lost 0 bases, with 5 bases between them. Germline CDR1 MGHRA, CDR2 YSYEKL.